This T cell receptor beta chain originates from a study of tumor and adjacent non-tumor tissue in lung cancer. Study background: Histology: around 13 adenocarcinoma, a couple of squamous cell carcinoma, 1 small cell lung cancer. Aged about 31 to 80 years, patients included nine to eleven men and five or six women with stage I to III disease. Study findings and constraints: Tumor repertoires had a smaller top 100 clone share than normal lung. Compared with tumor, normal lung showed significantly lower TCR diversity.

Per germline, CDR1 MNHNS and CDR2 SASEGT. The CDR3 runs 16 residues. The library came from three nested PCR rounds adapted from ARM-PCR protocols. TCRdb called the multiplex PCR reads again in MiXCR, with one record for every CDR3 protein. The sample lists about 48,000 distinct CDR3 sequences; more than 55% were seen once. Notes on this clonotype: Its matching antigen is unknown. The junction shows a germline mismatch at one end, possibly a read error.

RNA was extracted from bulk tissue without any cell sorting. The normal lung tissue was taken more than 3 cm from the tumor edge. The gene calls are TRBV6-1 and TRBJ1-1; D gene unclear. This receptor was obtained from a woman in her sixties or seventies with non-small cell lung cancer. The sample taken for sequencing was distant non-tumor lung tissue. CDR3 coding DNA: TGTGTCAGCAGTGAAATTTTGAGGAGACCGGACACTGAAGCTTTCTTT. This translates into CVSSEILRRPDTEAFF.